These 10 T cell receptor beta chains originate from one sample sequenced in a study of cytomegalovirus exposure and HLA in healthy donors. Sequencing was performed with immunoSEQ multiplex PCR; in TCRdb, only in-frame clones are kept and a portion is missing. This sample has 55,000 to 70,000 clones, with roughly 90% found just once. The source material was PBMCs. Source of these receptors: a woman aged 25 to 39 in good health and CMV-seronegative.

This chain connects TRBV11-2 to TRBJ2-2, with 13 bases aligning to TRBD2. The CDR3 consists of 16 residues. J lost 9 bases, V lost 4 bases, and 8 bases had no gene match. The germline gives CDR1 SGHAT, CDR2 FQNNGV. This chain's CDR3 is CASSSQRLAGGRELFF. The CDR3 DNA sequence: TGTGCCAGCAGCTCCCAGAGACTAGCGGGAGGCCGGGAGCTGTTTTTT.

V and J are TRBV28 and TRBJ1-1, with D possibly being TRBD1 (5 bases). Deletions cut 6 bases from V and 6 bases from J, with 8 bases between. The CDR3 spans 11 residues. Germline V gives CDR1 MDHEN, CDR2 SYDVKM. The CDR3 reads CASRQGPEAFF. The CDR3 DNA follows: TGTGCCAGCAGGCAGGGCCCTGAAGCTTTCTTT.

The genes are TRBV6-6 and TRBJ2-3; TRBD2 might be the D (5 bases). There are 13 residues in the CDR3. The V gene's germline CDR1 is MNHNY and CDR2 SVGAGI (reference sequence). The V end lost 9 bases, the J end lost 1 base, and 11 bases lay between the germline ends. CDR3 DNA: TGTGCCAGTACGGGAACCGGCACAGATACGCAGTATTTT. Residues: CASTGTGTDTQYF.

V gene TRBV12-5 combines with J gene TRBJ2-1, with TRBD2 matching 11 bases. This CDR3 is 16 amino acids long. Germline V gene lookup returns CDR1 LGHNT and CDR2 FRNRAP. Trimming at V came to 1 base and at J to 4 bases, leaving 3 bases not matched to a gene. The CDR3 DNA follows: TGTGCTAGTGGTTTGGAGGGACTAGCGGAATACAATGAGCAGTTCTTC. It is translated as CASGLEGLAEYNEQFF. The variable domain in full, completed from reference TRBV12-5 and TRBJ2-1, reads DARVTQTPRHKVTEMGQEVTMRCQPILGHNTVFWYRQTMMQGLELLAYFRNRAPLDDSGMPKDRFSAEMPDATLATLKIQPSEPRDSAVYFCASGLEGLAEYNEQFFGPGTRLTVL.

The rearrangement joins TRBV19 to TRBJ1-4, with a weak D call TRBD1 (5 bases). The CDR3 loop spans 15 amino acids. The germline V gene encodes CDR1 LNHDA and CDR2 SQIVND (reference sequence). Between the trimmed V and J ends, which lost 4 bases and 0 bases, there was a span of 9 bases. The CDR3 is CASSTTGATNEKLFF. Written as DNA, the CDR3 is TGTGCCAGTAGTACTACAGGAGCAACTAATGAAAAACTGTTTTTT.

The chain links TRBV15 to TRBJ2-2, with D perhaps matching TRBD2 (5 bases). The CDR3 is made up of 15 amino acids. Germline CDR1 LNHNV, CDR2 YYDKDF (reference sequence). The V gene lost 0 bases and the J gene lost 7 bases, with 12 bases spanning the gap. For the CDR3, the DNA is TGTGCCACCAGCAGAGATCCGGGGAGTTTCGGGGAGCTGTTTTTT. Translation gives CATSRDPGSFGELFF. The full variable domain, in which reference TRBV15 and TRBJ2-2 provide the parts outside the CDR3, is DAMVIQNPRYQVTQFGKPVTLSCSQTLNHNVMYWYQQKSSQAPKLLFHYYDKDFNNEADTPDNFQSRRPNTSFCFLDIRSPGLGDTAMYLCATSRDPGSFGELFFGEGSRLTVL.

V and J are TRBV2 and TRBJ1-2; 8 bases are a match to TRBD1. The CDR3 has 14 amino acids. Germline CDR1 reads SNHLY; CDR2 reads FYNNEI. Trimming removed 1 base from V and 4 bases from J; junction bases left unmatched: 2. For the CDR3, the DNA is TGTGCCAGCAGTGAAGGCGGGACAGGCTATGGCTACACCTTC. It codes for CASSEGGTGYGYTF.

The J gene is TRBJ2-7, the V gene TRBV6-5; 8 bases line up with TRBD1. Germline V gives CDR1 MNHEY, CDR2 SVGAGI. This CDR3 has 14 residues. V was clipped by 5 bases and J by 2 bases; unmatched bases: 5. In DNA, the CDR3 is TGTGCCAGCAGTAGGGGACAGGACCCCTACGAGCAGTACTTC. Translated, it gives CASSRGQDPYEQYF.

The rearrangement uses TRBV11-1 and TRBJ2-2, with D possibly being TRBD2 (7 bases). Trimming cost V 9 bases and J 3 bases, with 11 bases left between them. The CDR3 runs to 13 residues. The germline gives CDR1 SGHAT, CDR2 FQDESV (reference sequence). For the CDR3, the DNA is TGTGCCAGTCGGGGGGCGTACACCGGGGAGCTGTTTTTT. As protein: CASRGAYTGELFF.

This chain joins TRBV20-1 and TRBJ2-1; tentative D call: TRBD1 (6 bases). The V gene lost 6 bases and the J gene lost 9 bases, with 9 bases spanning the gap. Germline CDR1 reads DFQATT; CDR2 reads SNEGSKA (reference sequence). This CDR3 is 10 amino acids long. The CDR3 is CSALGGEQFF. Written as DNA, the CDR3 is TGCAGTGCGTTAGGGGGTGAGCAGTTCTTC.